One sample yielded the 32 T cell receptor beta chains listed below, sequenced in a study of CD8 T cells in Susac syndrome. The authors reverse transcribed roughly 0.5 to 1 ug RNA with random hexamers. One entry per CDR3 protein, called by TCRdb with MiXCR from the immunoSEQ multiplex PCR reads. Seen here are just under 150,000 distinct CDR3 sequences, roughly 94% observed once, and the top ten hold nearly 0.085%. Sample: CD4+ T cells from PBMCs. The receptors derive from a human donor in good health.

The chain carries TRBV20-1 and TRBJ2-1; weak D call: TRBD2 (5 bases). The CDR3 has 13 residues. Trimming took off 4 bases at V and 8 bases at J, with 15 bases between the two ends. The germline V gene has CDR1 DFQATT and CDR2 SNEGSKA (reference sequence). DNA of the CDR3: TGCAGTGCTAACAGCGGCCGGGCCCATGAGCAGTTCTTC. Residues: CSANSGRAHEQFF.

The chain's CDR3 is CASSYLVSSGGYTF. The CDR3 region has the DNA TGTGCCAGCAGTTACTTAGTCTCCTCGGGTGGCTACACCTTC. This sequence joins TRBV6-5 and TRBJ1-2, with unresolved D. This CDR3 is built from 14 residues. Trimming took 1 base from V and 7 from J, leaving 13 bases between them. CDR1 and CDR2 from the germline V gene are MNHEY and SVGAGI.

The chain employs TRBV19 and TRBJ2-2; D is unresolved. The CDR3 length is 12 residues. The V end lost 6 bases, the J end lost 7 bases, and 9 bases lay between the germline ends. Per germline, CDR1 LNHDA and CDR2 SQIVND (reference sequence). CDR3: CASSSQGGELFF. The CDR3 nucleotides read TGTGCCAGTAGCTCACAAGGCGGGGAGCTGTTTTTT.

The V and J genes are TRBV27 and TRBJ2-7, with 8 nucleotides matching TRBD1. The CDR3 has 14 residues. V was clipped by 3 bases and J by 0 bases; unmatched bases: 1. Germline V gene sequence: CDR1 MNHEY, CDR2 SMNVEV (reference sequence). DNA for the CDR3: TGTGCCAGCAGTTTTACAGGGGGCTCCTACGAGCAGTACTTC. Its protein is CASSFTGGSYEQYF.

The chain joins TRBV9 to TRBJ2-3, with D possibly being TRBD1 (6 bases). There are 14 residues in the CDR3. V was shortened by 0 bases and J by 6 bases, with 11 bases between the two germline ends. The germline gives CDR1 SGDLS, CDR2 YYNGEE. DNA for the CDR3: TGTGCCAGCAGCGTAGACAGGGTTTCGGATACGCAGTATTTT. It codes for CASSVDRVSDTQYF.

The chain joins TRBV5-1 to TRBJ1-1; unclear D gene. The V end lost 4 bases, the J end lost 0 bases, and 13 bases lay between the germline ends. The germline gives CDR1 SGHRS, CDR2 YFSETQ. CDR3 size: 15 residues. As DNA, the CDR3 is TGCGCCAGCAGCCTGACGCAGTGGATGAACACTGAAGCTTTCTTT. Translated, it gives CASSLTQWMNTEAFF.

V gene TRBV12-3 or TRBV12-4 combines with J gene TRBJ1-6; a possible D gene is TRBD1 (6 bases). There are 14 residues in the CDR3. Trimming took 1 base from V and 10 from J, leaving 11 bases between them. The CDR3 protein is CASSLGTEESPLHF. In DNA, the CDR3 is TGTGCCAGCAGTTTAGGGACAGAGGAATCACCCCTCCACTTT.

V gene TRBV4-1 combines with J gene TRBJ2-1, with 16 bases aligning to TRBD2. V lost 0 bases and J lost 8; bases outside the gene matches: 16. Germline values: CDR1 MGHRA, CDR2 YSYEKL. This CDR3 contains 21 residues. CDR3: CASSQDLGTSGRVGVGDEQFF. In DNA form, the CDR3 reads TGCGCCAGCAGCCAAGACCTTGGGACTAGCGGGAGGGTCGGTGTGGGAGATGAGCAGTTCTTC.

The chain links TRBV20-1 to TRBJ1-5; D is undetermined. Trimming took off 3 bases at V and 0 bases at J, with 9 bases between the two ends. Germline-derived CDR1 and CDR2 are DFQATT and SNEGSKA (reference sequence). The CDR3 spans 14 residues. CDR3 sequence reads: CSARAALSNQPQHF. DNA of the CDR3: TGCAGTGCTAGGGCGGCGCTTAGCAATCAGCCCCAGCATTTT.

The rearrangement uses TRBV12-3 or TRBV12-4 and TRBJ2-1; possible D gene TRBD2, 6 bases. CDR3 size: 14 residues. The V end lost 5 bases, the J end lost 1 base, and 9 bases lay between the germline ends. CDR3 residues: CASSPGRSYNEQFF. The CDR3 bases are TGTGCCAGCAGTCCGGGGAGGTCCTACAATGAGCAGTTCTTC.

V usage is TRBV10-3 and J usage is TRBJ2-1; TRBD1 agrees at 9 bases. This CDR3 contains 18 residues. Trimming took 4 bases from V and 2 from J; bases not matched to a gene: 12. Germline V lookup: CDR1 ENHRY, CDR2 SYGVKD. The CDR3 here is CAISVVGGGQGTYNEQFF. The CDR3 region has the DNA TGTGCCATCAGTGTAGTCGGTGGGGGACAGGGCACCTACAATGAGCAGTTCTTC.

The J gene is TRBJ2-6, the V gene TRBV9; D is ambiguous. The CDR3 totals 17 residues. Germline values: CDR1 SGDLS, CDR2 YYNGEE. V was pared by 3 bases and J by 0 bases, with 13 bases between. The CDR3 DNA sequence: TGTGCCAGCAGCGAAGGAAAGTGGAACTCTGGGGCCAACGTCCTGACTTTC. Translated: CASSEGKWNSGANVLTF.

The chain uses TRBV7-9 and TRBJ1-1; 9 bases match TRBD1. In germline, CDR1 is SEHNR, CDR2 FQNEAQ (reference sequence). There are 14 residues in the CDR3. After removal of 5 bases from V and 6 bases from J, the junction contained 7 bases not matched to a gene. The CDR3 protein is CASSLGTGSPEAFF. CDR3 nucleotide sequence: TGTGCCAGCAGCCTGGGGACAGGGAGCCCTGAAGCTTTCTTT.

The rearrangement links TRBV27 to TRBJ1-6, with a tentative D call TRBD1 (5 bases). Per germline, CDR1 MNHEY and CDR2 SMNVEV (reference sequence). Trimming shortened V by 4 bases and J by 9 bases, and 19 bases separated the two germline ends. The length of the CDR3 is 16 residues. The CDR3 nucleotides are TGTGCCAGCAGTTCCTCCCTGGGCCAGGGTCTTTCACCCCTCCACTTT. Translating it yields CASSSSLGQGLSPLHF.

V and J are TRBV30 and TRBJ2-2; 7 nucleotides agree with TRBD1. Germline CDR1 is GTSNPN and CDR2 is SVGIG (reference sequence). The ends lost 2 bases at V and 4 bases at J; junction bases unmatched: 4. This CDR3 comprises 14 residues. CDR3 nucleotide sequence: TGTGCCTGGAGTTCGACAGGGTTCACCGGGGAGCTGTTTTTT. It is translated as CAWSSTGFTGELFF.

This clonotype has a single count. CDR3 amino acids: CASRFQQNYGYTF. As DNA, the CDR3 is TGTGCCAGCAGATTCCAGCAGAACTATGGCTACACCTTC. The chain recombines TRBV27 with TRBJ1-2; D unclear. CDR1 MNHEY and CDR2 SMNVEV come from the germline V gene (reference sequence). The CDR3 covers 13 residues. V lost 6 bases and J 2 bases, leaving 10 bases between the germline ends.

This chain uses TRBV3-1 with TRBJ2-3; D is possibly TRBD1 (6 bases). The germline gives CDR1 LGHDT, CDR2 YNNKEL (reference sequence). With 4 bases removed from V and 4 bases from J, the gap between germline ends came to 12 bases. This CDR3 is built from 14 residues. CDR3 sequence: CASSPPGGPDTQYF. The DNA for the CDR3 is TGTGCCAGCAGCCCCCCTGGGGGCCCAGATACGCAGTATTTT.

The chain recombines TRBV20-1 with TRBJ2-5; TRBD2 matches 7 bases. This CDR3 region has 13 residues. Per the germline V gene, CDR1 is DFQATT and CDR2 is SNEGSKA (reference sequence). V was pared by 2 bases and J by 2 bases, with 2 bases of the junction left unmatched. The CDR3 DNA is TGCAGTGCTAGAAGCGGGAAACAAGAGACCCAGTACTTC. It specifies CSARSGKQETQYF.

The rearrangement links TRBV5-4 to TRBJ2-1; no definite D call. The CDR3 is 14 residues long. From germline, CDR1 is SGHNT and CDR2 YYREEE (reference sequence). Trimming cost V 4 bases and J 7 bases, with 15 bases left between them. The CDR3 nucleotides are TGTGCCAGCAGCCACGATGGCGTTAGGAATGAGCAGTTCTTC. It specifies CASSHDGVRNEQFF.

Worth noting for this clonotype: Its ends do not fully match the called genes, so a read error is possible. The CDR3 nucleotides read TGTGCGAGCAGGGAGGCTAGCGGCAACACCGGGGAGCTGTTTTTT. Amino acids: CASREASGNTGELFF. V gene TRBV7-2 combines with J gene TRBJ2-2; 7 bases agree with TRBD2. CDR1 and CDR2 from the germline V gene are SGHTA and FQGNSA. The CDR3 loop spans 15 amino acids.

This clonotype was picked up a small number of times. V and J are TRBV27 and TRBJ2-7, with 12 bases identical to TRBD2. V trimming: 6 bases; J trimming: 3 bases; junction bases outside the gene matches: 6. The CDR3 sequence is 15 residues long. The germline CDR1 and CDR2 sequences are MNHEY and SMNVEV (reference sequence). The CDR3 DNA sequence: TGTGCCAGCAGCCGTGGACTAGCGGGAAACTACGAGCAGTACTTC. Amino acids: CASSRGLAGNYEQYF.

The chain has TRBV3-1 and TRBJ2-7, with TRBD2 matching over 7 bases. This CDR3 region has 16 residues. V lost 3 bases to trimming and J lost 1 base; unmatched junction nucleotides: 9. From germline, CDR1 is LGHDT and CDR2 YNNKEL (reference sequence). This CDR3 is CASSQAGAGESYEQYF. The CDR3 bases are TGTGCCAGCAGCCAGGCGGGCGCGGGAGAGTCCTACGAGCAGTACTTC.

This clonotype was seen only once. The V call is TRBV7-2, the J call TRBJ2-3; 15 positions agree with TRBD2. The CDR3 is 16 residues long. Trimming cost V 2 bases and J 4 bases; bases outside gene matches: 1. CDR1 is SGHTA and CDR2 is FQGNSA in the germline V gene. The CDR3 region has the DNA TGTGCCAGCAGCTTACGGACTAGCGGGAGGGCAGATACGCAGTATTTT. This gives the protein CASSLRTSGRADTQYF. The variable domain in full, completed from reference TRBV7-2 and TRBJ2-3, reads GAGVSQSPSNKVTEKGKDVELRCDPISGHTALYWYRQSLGQGLEFLIYFQGNSAPDKSGLPSDRFSAERTGGSVSTLTIQRTQQEDSAVYLCASSLRTSGRADTQYFGPGTRLTVL.

This clonotype is a singleton in its sample. The rearrangement uses TRBV29-1 and TRBJ1-1, with D maybe TRBD1 (6 bases). V gave up 5 bases and J gave up 5 bases, with 15 bases separating them. The length of the CDR3 is 13 residues. Looked up from germline, CDR1 is SQVTM and CDR2 is ANQGSEA. The CDR3 spells CSVSGGRGTEAFF. The CDR3 DNA reads as TGCAGCGTTAGTGGGGGCCGAGGGACTGAAGCTTTCTTT.

The CDR3: CASSSRGSRDTDTQYF. The CDR3 DNA sequence: TGTGCCAGCAGCTCCCGCGGGAGCCGGGACACAGATACGCAGTATTTT. The chain uses TRBV3-1 and TRBJ2-3; 7 nucleotides match TRBD2. Germline loops: CDR1 LGHDT, CDR2 YNNKEL (reference sequence). This CDR3 region has 16 residues. J lost 2 bases, V lost 5 bases, and 10 bases had no gene match.

This rearrangement joins TRBV5-1 to TRBJ2-7, with 10 bases fitting TRBD1. The CDR3 totals 15 residues. The V segment lost 3 bases and the J segment 4 bases; nucleotides outside the gene matches: 7. Germline CDR1 reads SGHRS; CDR2 reads YFSETQ. CDR3 loop: CASSSRTGGSYEQYF. The CDR3 DNA sequence: TGCGCCAGCAGCTCCCGGACAGGGGGGTCTTACGAGCAGTACTTC. The full variable domain, its missing parts supplied by reference TRBV5-1 and TRBJ2-7, is KAGVTQTPRYLIKTRGQQVTLSCSPISGHRSVSWYQQTPGQGLQFLFEYFSETQRNKGNFPGRFSGRQFSNSRSEMNVSTLELGDSALYLCASSSRTGGSYEQYFGPGTRLTVT.

This sequence joins TRBV7-9 and TRBJ2-7; D ambiguous. Germline-derived CDR1 and CDR2 are SEHNR and FQNEAQ (reference sequence). V was cut by 2 bases and J by 5 bases, with 13 bases left in between. The CDR3 spans 14 residues. In nucleotides, the CDR3 is TGTGCCAGCAGCTTATCAGGCTCCTGGGACGAGCAGTACTTC. Protein sequence: CASSLSGSWDEQYF.

The chain is built from TRBV12-3 or TRBV12-4 and TRBJ1-1; the D is unclear. CDR3 length equals 13 residues. Trimming took 3 bases from V and 0 from J, leaving 5 bases between them. The CDR3 DNA is TGTGCCAGCAGTTTCTCGGTGAACACTGAAGCTTTCTTT. This gives the protein CASSFSVNTEAFF.

This clonotype occurred once. This rearrangement joins TRBV19 to TRBJ2-3; no clear D gene. Germline assignment: CDR1 LNHDA and CDR2 SQIVND (reference sequence). V was pared by 8 bases and J by 6 bases, with 9 bases between. The CDR3 is made up of 11 amino acids. DNA for the CDR3: TGTGCCAGTCAGTTCCTGGATACGCAGTATTTT. Amino acids: CASQFLDTQYF.

V gene TRBV5-1 combines with J gene TRBJ2-3; TRBD2 agrees at 7 bases. Germline V gene lookup returns CDR1 SGHRS and CDR2 YFSETQ. CDR3 length: 15 amino acids. V dropped 5 bases and J dropped 0; count of bases not matched to a gene: 6. This CDR3 is CASSSLAASTDTQYF. The CDR3 nucleotides read TGCGCCAGCAGTTCCCTAGCGGCTAGCACAGATACGCAGTATTTT.

The rearrangement joins TRBV20-1 to TRBJ2-5, with D possibly called TRBD1 or TRBD2 (5 bases each). The germline V gene encodes CDR1 DFQATT and CDR2 SNEGSKA (reference sequence). The CDR3 is 14 amino acids. Deletions cut 4 bases from V and 2 bases from J, with 14 bases between. CDR3 region: CSAIRDQIQETQYF. The CDR3 DNA reads as TGCAGTGCTATCCGGGACCAAATACAAGAGACCCAGTACTTC.

The genes are TRBV20-1 and TRBJ1-1; D not certain. Trimming left V 4 bases short and J 4 bases short, with 13 bases between. Germline V gene data show CDR1 as DFQATT and CDR2 as SNEGSKA (reference sequence). CDR3 length: 13 amino acids. This CDR3 reads CSAIRLRPTEAFF. As DNA, the CDR3 is TGCAGTGCTATCCGTCTGCGACCCACTGAAGCTTTCTTT.